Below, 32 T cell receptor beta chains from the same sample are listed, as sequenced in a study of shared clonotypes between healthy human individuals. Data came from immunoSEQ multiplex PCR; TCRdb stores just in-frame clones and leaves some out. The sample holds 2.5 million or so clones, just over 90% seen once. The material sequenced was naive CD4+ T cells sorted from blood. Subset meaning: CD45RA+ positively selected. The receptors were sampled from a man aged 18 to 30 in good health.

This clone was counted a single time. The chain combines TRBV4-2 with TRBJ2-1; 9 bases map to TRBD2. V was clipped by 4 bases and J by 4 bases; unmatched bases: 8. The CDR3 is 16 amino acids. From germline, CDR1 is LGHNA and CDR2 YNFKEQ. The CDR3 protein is CASSRSGGIIYNEQFF. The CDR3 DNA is TGTGCCAGCAGCCGCAGCGGGGGGATAATATACAATGAGCAGTTCTTC.

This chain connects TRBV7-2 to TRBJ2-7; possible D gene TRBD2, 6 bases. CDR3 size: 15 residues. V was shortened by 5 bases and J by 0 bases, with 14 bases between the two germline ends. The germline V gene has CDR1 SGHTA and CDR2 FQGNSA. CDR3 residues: CASSQGAGHSYEQYF. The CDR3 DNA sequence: TGTGCCAGCAGCCAAGGGGCGGGGCACTCCTACGAGCAGTACTTC.

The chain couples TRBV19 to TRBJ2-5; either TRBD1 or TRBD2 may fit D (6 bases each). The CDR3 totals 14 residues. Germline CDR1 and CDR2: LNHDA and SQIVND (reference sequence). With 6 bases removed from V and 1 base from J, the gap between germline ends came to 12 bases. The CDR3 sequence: CASRARGAQETQYF. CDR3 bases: TGTGCCAGTAGGGCGAGGGGGGCCCAAGAGACCCAGTACTTC.

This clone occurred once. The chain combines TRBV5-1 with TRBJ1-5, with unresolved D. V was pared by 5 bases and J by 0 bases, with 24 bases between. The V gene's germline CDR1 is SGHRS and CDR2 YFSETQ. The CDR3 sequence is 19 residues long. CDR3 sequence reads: CASSPYLTGESYSNQPQHF. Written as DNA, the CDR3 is TGCGCCAGCAGTCCATACCTCACGGGCGAGAGTTATAGCAATCAGCCCCAGCATTTT.

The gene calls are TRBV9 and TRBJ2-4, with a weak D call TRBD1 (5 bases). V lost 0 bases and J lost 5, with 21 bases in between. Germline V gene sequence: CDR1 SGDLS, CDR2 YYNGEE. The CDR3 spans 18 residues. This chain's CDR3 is CASSVEGHLPYSENIQYF. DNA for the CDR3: TGTGCCAGCAGCGTAGAAGGACACCTACCGTACTCCGAAAACATTCAGTACTTC.

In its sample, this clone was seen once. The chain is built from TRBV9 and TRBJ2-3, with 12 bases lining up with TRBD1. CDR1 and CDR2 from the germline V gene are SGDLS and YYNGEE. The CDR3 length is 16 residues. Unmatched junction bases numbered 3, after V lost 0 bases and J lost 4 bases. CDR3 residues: CASSVGDRGHADTQYF. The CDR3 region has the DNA TGTGCCAGCAGCGTAGGGGACAGGGGGCACGCAGATACGCAGTATTTT.

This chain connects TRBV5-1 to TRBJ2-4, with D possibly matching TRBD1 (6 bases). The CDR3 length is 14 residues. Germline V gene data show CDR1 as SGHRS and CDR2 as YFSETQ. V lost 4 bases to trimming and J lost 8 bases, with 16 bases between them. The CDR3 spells CASSLQGLGDIQYF. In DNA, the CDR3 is TGCGCCAGCAGCCTACAGGGCTTAGGCGACATTCAGTACTTC.

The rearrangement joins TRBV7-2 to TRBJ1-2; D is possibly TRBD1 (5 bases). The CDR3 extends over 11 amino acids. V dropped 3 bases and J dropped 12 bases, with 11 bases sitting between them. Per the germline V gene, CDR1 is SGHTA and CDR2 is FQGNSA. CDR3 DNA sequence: TGTGCCAGCAGCTTCGGGGCACTGAACACCTTC. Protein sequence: CASSFGALNTF.

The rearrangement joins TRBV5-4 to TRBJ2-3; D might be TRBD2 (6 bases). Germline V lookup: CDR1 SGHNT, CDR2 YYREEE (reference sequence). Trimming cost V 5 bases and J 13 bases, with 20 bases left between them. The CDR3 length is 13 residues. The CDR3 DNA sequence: TGTGCCAGCAGGAGGGACTCCCTGTTTCCGGAGTATTTT. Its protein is CASRRDSLFPEYF.

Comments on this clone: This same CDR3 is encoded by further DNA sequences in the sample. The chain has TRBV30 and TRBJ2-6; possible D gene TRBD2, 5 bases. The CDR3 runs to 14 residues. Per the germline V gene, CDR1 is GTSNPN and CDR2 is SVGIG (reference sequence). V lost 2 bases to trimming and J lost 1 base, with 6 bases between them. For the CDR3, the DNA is TGTGCCTGGAGTCGGGATTCTGGGGCCAACGTCCTGACTTTC. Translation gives CAWSRDSGANVLTF. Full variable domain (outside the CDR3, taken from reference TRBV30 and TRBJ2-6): SQTIHQWPATLVQPVGSPLSLECTVEGTSNPNLYWYRQAAGRGLQLLFYSVGIGQISSEVPQNLSASRPQDRQFILSSKKLLLSDSGFYLCAWSRDSGANVLTFGAGSRLTVL.

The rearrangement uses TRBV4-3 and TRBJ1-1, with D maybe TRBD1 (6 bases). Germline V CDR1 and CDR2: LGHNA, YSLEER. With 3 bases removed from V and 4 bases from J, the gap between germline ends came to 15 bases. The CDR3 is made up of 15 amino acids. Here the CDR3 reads CASSQFTGLSTEAFF. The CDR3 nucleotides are TGCGCCAGCAGCCAGTTCACAGGGTTGAGCACTGAAGCTTTCTTT.

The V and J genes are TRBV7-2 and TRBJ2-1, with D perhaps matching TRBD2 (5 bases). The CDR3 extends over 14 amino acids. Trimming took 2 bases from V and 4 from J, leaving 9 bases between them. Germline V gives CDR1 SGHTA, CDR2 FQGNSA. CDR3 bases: TGTGCCAGCAGCTTAACTAGAAAGTACAATGAGCAGTTCTTC. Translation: CASSLTRKYNEQFF.

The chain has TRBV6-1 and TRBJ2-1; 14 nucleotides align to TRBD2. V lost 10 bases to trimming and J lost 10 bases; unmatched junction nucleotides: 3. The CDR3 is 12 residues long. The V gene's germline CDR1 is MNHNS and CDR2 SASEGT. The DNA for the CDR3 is TGTGCCACCCGACTAGCGGGGGGGGAGCAGTTCTTC. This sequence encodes CATRLAGGEQFF.

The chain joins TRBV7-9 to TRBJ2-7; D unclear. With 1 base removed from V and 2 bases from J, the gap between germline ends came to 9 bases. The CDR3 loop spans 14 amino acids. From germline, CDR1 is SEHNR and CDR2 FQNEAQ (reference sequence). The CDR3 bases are TGTGCCAGCAGCTTAGGGCGGCTTCCCTACGAGCAGTACTTC. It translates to CASSLGRLPYEQYF.

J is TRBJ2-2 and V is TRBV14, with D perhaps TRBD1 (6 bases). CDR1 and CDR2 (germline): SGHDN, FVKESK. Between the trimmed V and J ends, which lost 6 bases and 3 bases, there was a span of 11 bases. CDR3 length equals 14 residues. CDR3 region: CASRRQVDTGELFF. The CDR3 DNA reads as TGTGCCAGCAGGCGACAGGTAGACACCGGGGAGCTGTTTTTT.

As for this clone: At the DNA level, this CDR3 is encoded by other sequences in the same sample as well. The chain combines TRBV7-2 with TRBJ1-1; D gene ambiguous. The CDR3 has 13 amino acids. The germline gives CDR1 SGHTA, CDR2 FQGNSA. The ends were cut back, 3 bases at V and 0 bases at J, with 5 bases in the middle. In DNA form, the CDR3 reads TGTGCCAGCAGCTTGCGGATGAACACTGAAGCTTTCTTT. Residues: CASSLRMNTEAFF. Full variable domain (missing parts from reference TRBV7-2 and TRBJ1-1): GAGVSQSPSNKVTEKGKDVELRCDPISGHTALYWYRQSLGQGLEFLIYFQGNSAPDKSGLPSDRFSAERTGGSVSTLTIQRTQQEDSAVYLCASSLRMNTEAFFGQGTRLTVV.

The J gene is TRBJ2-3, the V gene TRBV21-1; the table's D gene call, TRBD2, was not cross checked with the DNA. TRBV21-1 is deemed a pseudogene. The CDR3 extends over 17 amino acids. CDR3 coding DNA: TGTGCCAGCCTCAACGGGACTAGCGGGTATCGGACAGATACGCAGTATTTT. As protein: CASLNGTSGYRTDTQYF.

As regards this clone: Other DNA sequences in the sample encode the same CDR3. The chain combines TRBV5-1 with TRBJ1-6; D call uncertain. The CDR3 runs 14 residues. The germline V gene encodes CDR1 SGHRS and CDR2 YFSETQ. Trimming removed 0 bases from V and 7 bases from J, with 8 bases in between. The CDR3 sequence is CASSLAQPNSPLHF. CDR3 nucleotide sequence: TGCGCCAGCAGCTTGGCCCAGCCAAATTCACCCCTCCACTTT.

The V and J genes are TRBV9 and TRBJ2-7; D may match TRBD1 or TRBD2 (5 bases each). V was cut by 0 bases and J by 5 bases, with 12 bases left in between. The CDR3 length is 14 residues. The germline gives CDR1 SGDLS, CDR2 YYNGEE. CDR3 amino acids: CASSVGGRDDEQYF. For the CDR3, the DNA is TGTGCCAGCAGCGTAGGTGGTAGGGACGACGAGCAGTACTTC.

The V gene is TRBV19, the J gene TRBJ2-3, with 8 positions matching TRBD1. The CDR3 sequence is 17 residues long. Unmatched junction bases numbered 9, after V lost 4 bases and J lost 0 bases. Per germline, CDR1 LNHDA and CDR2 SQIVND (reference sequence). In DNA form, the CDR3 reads TGTGCCAGTAGTACCGGGACAGGCCGTTCTAGCACAGATACGCAGTATTTT. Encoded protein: CASSTGTGRSSTDTQYF.

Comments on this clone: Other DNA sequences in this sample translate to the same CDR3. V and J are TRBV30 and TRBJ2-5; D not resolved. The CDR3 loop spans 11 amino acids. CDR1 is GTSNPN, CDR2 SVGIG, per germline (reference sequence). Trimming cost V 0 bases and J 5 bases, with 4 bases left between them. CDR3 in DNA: TGTGCCTGGAGTGTACGTGAGACCCAGTACTTC. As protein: CAWSVRETQYF.

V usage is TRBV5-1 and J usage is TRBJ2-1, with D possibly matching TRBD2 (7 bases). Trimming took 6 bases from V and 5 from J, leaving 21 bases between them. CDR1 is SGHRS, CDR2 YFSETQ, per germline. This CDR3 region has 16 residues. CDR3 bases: TGCGCCAGCACCCGCAAAACGGCGGGGGCCAACAATGAGCAGTTCTTC. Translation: CASTRKTAGANNEQFF.

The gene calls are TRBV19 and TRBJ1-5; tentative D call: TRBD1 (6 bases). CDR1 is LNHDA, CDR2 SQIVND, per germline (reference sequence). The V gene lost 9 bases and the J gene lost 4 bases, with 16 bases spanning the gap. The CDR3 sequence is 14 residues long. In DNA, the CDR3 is TGTGCCAGATCCCAGGGGAGATTTAATCAGCCCCAGCATTTT. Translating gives CARSQGRFNQPQHF.

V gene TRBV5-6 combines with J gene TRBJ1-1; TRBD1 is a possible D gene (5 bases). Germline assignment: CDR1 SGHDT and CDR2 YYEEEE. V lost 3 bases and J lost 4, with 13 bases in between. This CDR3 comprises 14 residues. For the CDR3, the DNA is TGTGCCAGCAGCTGGGCCGGGACGGGCACTGAAGCTTTCTTT. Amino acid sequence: CASSWAGTGTEAFF.

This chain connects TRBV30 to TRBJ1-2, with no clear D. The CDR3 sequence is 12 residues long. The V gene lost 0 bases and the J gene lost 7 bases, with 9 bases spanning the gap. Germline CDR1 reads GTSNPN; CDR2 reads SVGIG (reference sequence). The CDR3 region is CAWSVVKGGYTF. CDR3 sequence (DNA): TGTGCCTGGAGTGTAGTGAAAGGTGGCTACACCTTC.

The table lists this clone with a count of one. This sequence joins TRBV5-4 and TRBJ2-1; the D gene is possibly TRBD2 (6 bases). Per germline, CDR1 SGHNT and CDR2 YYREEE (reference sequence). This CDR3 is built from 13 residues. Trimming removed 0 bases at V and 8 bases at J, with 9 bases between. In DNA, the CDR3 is TGTGCCAGCAGCTTGGGCGGGGCAGATGAGCAGTTCTTC. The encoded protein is CASSLGGADEQFF. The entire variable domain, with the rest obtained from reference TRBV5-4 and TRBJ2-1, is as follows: ETGVTQSPTHLIKTRGQQVTLRCSSQSGHNTVSWYQQALGQGPQFIFQYYREEENGRGNFPPRFSGLQFPNYSSELNVNALELDDSALYLCASSLGGADEQFFGPGTRLTVL.

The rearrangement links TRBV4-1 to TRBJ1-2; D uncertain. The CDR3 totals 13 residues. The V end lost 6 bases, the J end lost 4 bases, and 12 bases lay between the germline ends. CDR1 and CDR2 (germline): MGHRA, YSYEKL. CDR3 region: CASRPVGAYGYTF. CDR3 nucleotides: TGCGCCAGCAGGCCGGTGGGAGCCTATGGCTACACCTTC.

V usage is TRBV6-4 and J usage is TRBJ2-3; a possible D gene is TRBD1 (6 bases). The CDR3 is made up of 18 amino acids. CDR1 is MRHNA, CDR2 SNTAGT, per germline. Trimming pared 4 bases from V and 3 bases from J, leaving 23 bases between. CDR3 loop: CASSVAAGTQKSTDTQYF. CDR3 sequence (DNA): TGTGCCAGCAGTGTCGCCGCCGGGACACAAAAAAGTACAGATACGCAGTATTTT.

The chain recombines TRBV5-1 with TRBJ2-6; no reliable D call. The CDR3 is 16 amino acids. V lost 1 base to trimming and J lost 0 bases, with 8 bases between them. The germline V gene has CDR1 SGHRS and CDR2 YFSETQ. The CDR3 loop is CASSLTETSGANVLTF. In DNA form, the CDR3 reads TGCGCCAGCAGCTTGACAGAGACCTCTGGGGCCAACGTCCTGACTTTC. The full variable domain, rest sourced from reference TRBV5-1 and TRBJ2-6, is KAGVTQTPRYLIKTRGQQVTLSCSPISGHRSVSWYQQTPGQGLQFLFEYFSETQRNKGNFPGRFSGRQFSNSRSEMNVSTLELGDSALYLCASSLTETSGANVLTFGAGSRLTVL.

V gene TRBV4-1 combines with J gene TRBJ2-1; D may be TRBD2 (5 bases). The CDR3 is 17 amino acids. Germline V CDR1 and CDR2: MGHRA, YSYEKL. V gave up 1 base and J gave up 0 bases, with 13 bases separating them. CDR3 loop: CASSQGGGRSSYNEQFF. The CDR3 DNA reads TGCGCCAGCAGCCAAGGTGGAGGCCGCAGCTCCTACAATGAGCAGTTCTTC.

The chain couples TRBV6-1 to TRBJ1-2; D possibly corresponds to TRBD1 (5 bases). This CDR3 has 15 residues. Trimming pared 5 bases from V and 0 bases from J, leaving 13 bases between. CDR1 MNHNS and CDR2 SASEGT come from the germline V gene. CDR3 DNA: TGTGCCAGCAGTCCAGGGTCCTTAGCTAACTATGGCTACACCTTC. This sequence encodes CASSPGSLANYGYTF.

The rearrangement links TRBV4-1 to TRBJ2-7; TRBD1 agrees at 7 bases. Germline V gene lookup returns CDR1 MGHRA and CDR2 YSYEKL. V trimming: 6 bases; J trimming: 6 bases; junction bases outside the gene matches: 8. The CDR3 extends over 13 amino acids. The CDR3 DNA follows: TGCGCCAGCAGTCAGGGCGCAGGGGGCGAGCAGTACTTC. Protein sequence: CASSQGAGGEQYF.